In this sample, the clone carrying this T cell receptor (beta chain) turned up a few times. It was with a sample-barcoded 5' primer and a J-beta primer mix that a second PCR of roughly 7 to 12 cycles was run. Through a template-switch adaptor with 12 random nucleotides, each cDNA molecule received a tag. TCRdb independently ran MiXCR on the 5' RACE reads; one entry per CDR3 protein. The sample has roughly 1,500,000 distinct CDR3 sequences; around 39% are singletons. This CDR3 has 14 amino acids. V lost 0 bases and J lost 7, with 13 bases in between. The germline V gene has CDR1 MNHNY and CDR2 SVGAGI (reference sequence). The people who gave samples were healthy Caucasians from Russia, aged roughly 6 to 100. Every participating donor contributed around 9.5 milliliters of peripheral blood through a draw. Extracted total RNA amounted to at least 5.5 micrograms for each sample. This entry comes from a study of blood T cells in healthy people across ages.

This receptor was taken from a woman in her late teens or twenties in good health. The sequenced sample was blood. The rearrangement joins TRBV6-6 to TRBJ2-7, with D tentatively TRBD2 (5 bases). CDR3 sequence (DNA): TGTGCCAGCAGTTACTCGAGTGAGGGTAGGGAGCAGTACTTC. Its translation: CASSYSSEGREQYF.